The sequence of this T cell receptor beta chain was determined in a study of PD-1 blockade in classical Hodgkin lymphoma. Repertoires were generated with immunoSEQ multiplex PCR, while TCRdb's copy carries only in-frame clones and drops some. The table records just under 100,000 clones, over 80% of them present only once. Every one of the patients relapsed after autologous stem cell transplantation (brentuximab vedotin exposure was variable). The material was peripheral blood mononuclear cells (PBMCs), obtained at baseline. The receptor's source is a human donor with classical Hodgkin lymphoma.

The CDR3 protein is CASSQDPRRSTGTYGYTF. In DNA, the CDR3 is TGTGCCAGCAGCCAAGACCCCCGTAGGTCGACAGGGACCTATGGCTACACCTTC. The chain has TRBV14 and TRBJ1-2, with 7 bases that match TRBD1. Germline CDR1 reads SGHDN; CDR2 reads FVKESK. V trimming: 0 bases; J trimming: 4 bases; junction bases outside the gene matches: 14. This CDR3 region has 18 residues.